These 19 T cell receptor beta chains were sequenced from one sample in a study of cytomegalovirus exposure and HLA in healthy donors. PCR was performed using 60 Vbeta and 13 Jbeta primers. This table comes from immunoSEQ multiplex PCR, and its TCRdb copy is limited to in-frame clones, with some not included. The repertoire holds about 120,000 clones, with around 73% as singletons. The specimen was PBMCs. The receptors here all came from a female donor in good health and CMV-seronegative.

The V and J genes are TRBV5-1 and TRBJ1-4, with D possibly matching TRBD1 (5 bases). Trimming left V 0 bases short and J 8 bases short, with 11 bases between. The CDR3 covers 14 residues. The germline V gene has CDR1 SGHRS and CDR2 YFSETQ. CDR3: CASSLDQGREKLFF. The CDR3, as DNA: TGCGCCAGCAGCTTGGATCAGGGTAGGGAAAAACTGTTTTTT.

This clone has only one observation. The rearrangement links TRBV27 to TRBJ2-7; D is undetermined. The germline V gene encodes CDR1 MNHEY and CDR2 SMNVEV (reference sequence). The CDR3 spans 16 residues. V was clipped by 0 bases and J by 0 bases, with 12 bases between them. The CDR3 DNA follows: TGTGCCAGCAGTTTATCGGTACTCCGGAGCTCCTACGAGCAGTACTTC. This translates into CASSLSVLRSSYEQYF.

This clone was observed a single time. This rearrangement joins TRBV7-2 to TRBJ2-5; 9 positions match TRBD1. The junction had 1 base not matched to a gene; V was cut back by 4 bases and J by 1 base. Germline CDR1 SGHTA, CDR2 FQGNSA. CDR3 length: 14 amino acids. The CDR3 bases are TGTGCCAGCAGCTCGGACAGGGGCCAAGAGACCCAGTACTTC. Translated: CASSSDRGQETQYF.

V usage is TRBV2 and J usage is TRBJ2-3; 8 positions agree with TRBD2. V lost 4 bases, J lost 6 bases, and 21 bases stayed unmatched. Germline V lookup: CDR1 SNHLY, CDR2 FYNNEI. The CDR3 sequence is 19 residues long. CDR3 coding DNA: TGTGCCAGCAGTGGAGAGGGGGGCTGGGCGGGAGGATTAGCGGATACGCAGTATTTT. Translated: CASSGEGGWAGGLADTQYF.

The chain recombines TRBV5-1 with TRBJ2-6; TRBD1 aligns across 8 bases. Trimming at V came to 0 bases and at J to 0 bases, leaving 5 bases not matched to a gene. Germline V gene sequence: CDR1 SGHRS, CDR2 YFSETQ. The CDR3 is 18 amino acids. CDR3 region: CASSLGGRGRSGANVLTF. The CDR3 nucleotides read TGCGCCAGCAGCTTGGGAGGCAGGGGGCGCTCTGGGGCCAACGTCCTGACTTTC.

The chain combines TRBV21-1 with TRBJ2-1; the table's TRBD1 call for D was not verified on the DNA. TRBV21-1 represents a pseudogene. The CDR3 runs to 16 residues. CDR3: CASSKAGTEFYNEQFF. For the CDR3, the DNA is TGTGCCAGCAGCAAAGCGGGGACAGAGTTCTACAATGAGCAGTTCTTC.

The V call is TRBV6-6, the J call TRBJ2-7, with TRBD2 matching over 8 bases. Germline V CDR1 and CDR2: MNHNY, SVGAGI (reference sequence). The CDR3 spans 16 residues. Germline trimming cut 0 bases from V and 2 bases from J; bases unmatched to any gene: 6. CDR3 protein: CASSYSSSGNTYEQYF. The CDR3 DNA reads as TGTGCCAGCAGTTACTCGAGTAGCGGGAATACCTACGAGCAGTACTTC.

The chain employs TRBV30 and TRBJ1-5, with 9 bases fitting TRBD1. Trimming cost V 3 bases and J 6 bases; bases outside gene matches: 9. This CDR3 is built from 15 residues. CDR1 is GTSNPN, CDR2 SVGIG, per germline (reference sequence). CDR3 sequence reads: CAWRGPGQGGQPQHF. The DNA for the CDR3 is TGTGCCTGGAGAGGTCCGGGACAGGGCGGTCAGCCCCAGCATTTT.

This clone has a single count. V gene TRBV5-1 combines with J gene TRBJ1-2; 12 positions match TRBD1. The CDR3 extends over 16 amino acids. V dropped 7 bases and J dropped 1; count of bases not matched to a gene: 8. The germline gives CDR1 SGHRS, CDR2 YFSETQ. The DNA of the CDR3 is TGCGCCAGCTGGGCGGGACAGGGGGCAATTAACTATGGCTACACCTTC. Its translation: CASWAGQGAINYGYTF.

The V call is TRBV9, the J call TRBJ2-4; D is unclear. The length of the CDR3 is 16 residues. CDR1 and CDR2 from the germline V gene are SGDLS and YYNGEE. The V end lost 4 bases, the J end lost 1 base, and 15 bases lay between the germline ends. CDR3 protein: CASSSLPGEAKNIQYF. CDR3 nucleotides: TGTGCCAGCAGCTCTCTCCCCGGTGAGGCCAAAAACATTCAGTACTTC.

The CDR3 sequence: CASSPLVGETEAFF. CDR3 nucleotides: TGTGCCAGCTCACCACTGGTCGGGGAGACTGAAGCTTTCTTT. V gene TRBV18 combines with J gene TRBJ1-1; D is unclear. This CDR3 is 14 amino acids long. Germline lookup yields CDR1 KGHSH and CDR2 LQKENI. V lost 1 base to trimming and J lost 5 bases, with 11 bases between them.

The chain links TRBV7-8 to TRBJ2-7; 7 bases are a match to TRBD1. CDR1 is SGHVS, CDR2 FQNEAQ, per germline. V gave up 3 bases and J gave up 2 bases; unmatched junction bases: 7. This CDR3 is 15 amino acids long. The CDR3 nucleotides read TGTGCCAGCAGCTTCGGACAACAGGGGACCTACGAGCAGTACTTC. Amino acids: CASSFGQQGTYEQYF.

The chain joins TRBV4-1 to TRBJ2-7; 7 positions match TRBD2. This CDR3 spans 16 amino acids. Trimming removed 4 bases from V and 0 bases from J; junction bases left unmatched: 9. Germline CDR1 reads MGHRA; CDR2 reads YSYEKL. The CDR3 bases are TGCGCCAGCAGCCTAACAGCGGGACCCACCTCCTACGAGCAGTACTTC. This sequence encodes CASSLTAGPTSYEQYF.

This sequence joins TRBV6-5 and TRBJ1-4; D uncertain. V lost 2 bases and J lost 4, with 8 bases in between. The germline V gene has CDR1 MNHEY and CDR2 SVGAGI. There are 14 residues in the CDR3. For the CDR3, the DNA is TGTGCCAGCAGTTACGCCCGGGATAATGAAAAACTGTTTTTT. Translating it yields CASSYARDNEKLFF.

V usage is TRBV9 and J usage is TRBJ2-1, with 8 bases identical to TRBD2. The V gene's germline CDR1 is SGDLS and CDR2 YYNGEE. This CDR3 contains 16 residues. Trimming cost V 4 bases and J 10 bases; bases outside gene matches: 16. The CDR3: CASSSLGGERPREQFF. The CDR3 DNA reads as TGTGCCAGCAGCTCCCTCGGGGGGGAGCGGCCTAGGGAGCAGTTCTTC.

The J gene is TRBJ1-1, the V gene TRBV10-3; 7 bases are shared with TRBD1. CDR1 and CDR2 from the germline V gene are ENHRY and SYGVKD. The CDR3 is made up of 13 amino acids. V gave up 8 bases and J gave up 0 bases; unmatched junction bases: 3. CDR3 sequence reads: CAIGTAMNTEAFF. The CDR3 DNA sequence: TGTGCCATCGGGACAGCCATGAACACTGAAGCTTTCTTT.

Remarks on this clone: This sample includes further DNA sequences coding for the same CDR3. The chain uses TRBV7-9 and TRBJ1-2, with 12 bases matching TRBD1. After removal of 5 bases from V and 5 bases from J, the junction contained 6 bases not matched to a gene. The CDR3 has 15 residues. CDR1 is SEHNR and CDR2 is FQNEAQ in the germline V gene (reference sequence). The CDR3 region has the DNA TGTGCCAGCAGCCGGGGACAGGGGGCGGGTTATGGCTACACCTTC. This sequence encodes CASSRGQGAGYGYTF.

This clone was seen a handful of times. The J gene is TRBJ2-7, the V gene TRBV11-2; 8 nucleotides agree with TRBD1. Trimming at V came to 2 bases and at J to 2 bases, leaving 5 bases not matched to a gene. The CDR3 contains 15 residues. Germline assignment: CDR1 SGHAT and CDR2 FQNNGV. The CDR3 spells CASSLYKQGAYEQYF. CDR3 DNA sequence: TGTGCCAGCAGCTTATACAAACAGGGGGCCTACGAGCAGTACTTC.

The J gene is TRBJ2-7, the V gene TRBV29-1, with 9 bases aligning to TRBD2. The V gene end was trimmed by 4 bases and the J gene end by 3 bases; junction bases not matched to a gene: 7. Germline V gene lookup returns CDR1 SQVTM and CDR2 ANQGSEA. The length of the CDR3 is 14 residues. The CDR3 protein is CSVVEAGGNYEQYF. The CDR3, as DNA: TGCAGCGTTGTGGAAGCGGGAGGTAACTACGAGCAGTACTTC.